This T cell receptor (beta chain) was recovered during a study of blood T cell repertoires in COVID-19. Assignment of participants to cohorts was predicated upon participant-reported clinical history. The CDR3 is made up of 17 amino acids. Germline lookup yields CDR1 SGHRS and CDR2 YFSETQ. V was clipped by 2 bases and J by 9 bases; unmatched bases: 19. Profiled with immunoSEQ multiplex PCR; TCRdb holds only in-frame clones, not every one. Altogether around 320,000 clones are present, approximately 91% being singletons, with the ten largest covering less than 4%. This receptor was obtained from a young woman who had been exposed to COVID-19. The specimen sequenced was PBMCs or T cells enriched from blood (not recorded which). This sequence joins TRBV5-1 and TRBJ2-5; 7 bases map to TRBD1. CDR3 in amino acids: CASSFGTASPGVQAQYF. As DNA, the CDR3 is TGCGCCAGCAGCTTCGGGACAGCCTCGCCAGGTGTACAGGCCCAGTACTTC.